One T cell receptor (beta chain) is described in this entry. No cognate antigen has been identified for it. No base qualities exist here, and no much larger clone lies one base off it. TCRbeta CDR3 regions were amplified from genomic DNA using the immunoSEQ Assay, a bias-controlled multiplex PCR. Per the original workflow: The number of nucleated cells in each sample was estimated by amplification of reference gene primers within the assay. Sequence reads were collapsed and filtered to measure the absolute abundance of every unique TCRbeta CDR3 rearrangement. Productive Simpson clonality was computed per sample as the square root of Simpson's diversity index over productive rearrangements. TCRdb holds this immuneACCESS table with in-frame rearrangements only. Some clones are missing; in checked studies, unresolved V genes explain under half, and the rest has no known cause. The V and J calls and clone size are taken from that table; D and trimming were inferred from the DNA. The sample data list some 190,000 clones, and about 88% of these were observed just once. Of the sample, 2% to 2.5% is held by the ten largest clones.

V loses 5 bases at its end and J loses 4 bases; junction bases beyond the gene matches: 7. CDR1 and CDR2 were assigned from the germline V gene as MNHEY and SVGEGT. The CDR3 numbers 14 residues from cysteine through phenylalanine. Only CDR3 DNA remains: 42 bases, in frame from the first base. The data derive from a study of blood T cell repertoires in COVID-19 (dated by TCRdb to between 2020 and 2021). Looking at the study overall: The collaborator samples originated in the United States, Italy and Spain and spanned the acute and convalescent phases of COVID-19. The samples were drawn from two sources: the first 160 participants of the ongoing ImmuneRACE study, and 1,200 or so subjects contributed by 6 global collaborators. Subjects who had been exposed to COVID-19, were actively infected with it, or had recovered from it provided the deeply sampled blood TCRbeta repertoires that made up the dataset. Nearly every sample came with metadata listing a de-identified subject ID, COVID-19 status, age in years and sex. The repertoires were released in a freely available public database intended as a resource for research on the immune response to SARS-CoV-2. The material from the prospective study consisted of cDNA or gDNA derived from T cells, B-cell-depleted T cells, or PBMCs. Where available, HLA class I and class II types were obtained from metadata supplied by the sample provider rather than from assay-based typing.

Participants in the prospective study were aged roughly 18 to 89 years, lived in 24 United States geographic areas, and enrolled through a virtual design. In the prospective study, cohorts were assigned on the basis of participant-reported clinical history obtained from a screening survey and a study questionnaire. Each participant in the prospective study had whole blood, serum and a nasopharyngeal or oropharyngeal swab collected by mobile phlebotomists. Prospective study participants could optionally give additional blood draws and questionnaires over a roughly 2-month period. Prospective study blood samples were shipped either frozen or at room temperature before DNA extraction. Here is what the overall study found, with its caveats: The quantity of clinical and demographic metadata differed by source and by participant and was supplied without curation.

The rearrangement joined TRBV6-2 or TRBV6-3 to TRBJ2-5, with 7 bases aligning to TRBD2. The receptor was derived from a woman aged 40 to 49 with acute COVID-19. The sequencing input was PBMCs or T cells enriched from blood (not recorded which). CDR3 loop: CASSTGGDSETQYF. The base sequence is TGTGCCAGCAGTACTGGGGGGGATTCAGAGACCCAGTACTTC.